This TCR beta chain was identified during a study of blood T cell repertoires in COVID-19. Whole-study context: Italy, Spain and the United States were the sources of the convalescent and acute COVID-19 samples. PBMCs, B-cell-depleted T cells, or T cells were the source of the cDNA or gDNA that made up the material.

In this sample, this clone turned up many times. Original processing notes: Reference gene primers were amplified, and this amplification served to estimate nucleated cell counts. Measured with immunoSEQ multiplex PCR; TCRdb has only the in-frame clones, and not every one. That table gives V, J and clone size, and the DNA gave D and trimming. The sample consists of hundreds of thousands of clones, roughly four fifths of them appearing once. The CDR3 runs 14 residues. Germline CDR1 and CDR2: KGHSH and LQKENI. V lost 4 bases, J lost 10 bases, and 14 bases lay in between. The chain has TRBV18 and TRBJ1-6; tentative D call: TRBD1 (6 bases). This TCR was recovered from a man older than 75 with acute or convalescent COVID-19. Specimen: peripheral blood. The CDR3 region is CASSRAGERSPLHF. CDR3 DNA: TGTGCCAGCTCACGGGCAGGGGAAAGGTCACCCCTCCACTTT.